The 16 T cell receptor beta chains in this list originate from one sample, sequenced in a study of blood T cell repertoires in COVID-19. The table came from immunoSEQ multiplex PCR; TCRdb's copy has only in-frame clones and leaves some out. The sample yields about 220,000 clones, 82% seen once. The sample comprised PBMCs or T cells enriched from blood (not recorded which). Receptor source: a woman aged 55-70 years who had recovered from COVID-19.

The rearrangement links TRBV6-5 to TRBJ1-1; tentative D call: TRBD1 (5 bases). The CDR3 spans 13 residues. CDR1 is MNHEY, CDR2 SVGAGI, per germline. V lost 6 bases to trimming and J lost 0 bases, with 8 bases between them. The CDR3 DNA reads TGTGCCAGCAGGGCAGGGCTGAACACTGAAGCTTTCTTT. Protein: CASRAGLNTEAFF.

This rearrangement joins TRBV2 to TRBJ1-2; 9 nucleotides agree with TRBD1. The CDR3 length is 17 residues. Germline CDR1 is SNHLY and CDR2 is FYNNEI. Unmatched junction bases numbered 8, after V lost 1 base and J lost 2 bases. For the CDR3, the DNA is TGTGCCAGCAGTGAAGGGGGGACAGGGCTTGGGAACTATGGCTACACCTTC. This codes for CASSEGGTGLGNYGYTF. Together with reference TRBV2 and TRBJ1-2, the CDR3 gives the full variable domain: EPEVTQTPSHQVTQMGQEVILRCVPISNHLYFYWYRQILGQKVEFLVSFYNNEISEKSEIFDDQFSVERPDGSNFTLKIRSTKLEDSAMYFCASSEGGTGLGNYGYTFGSGTRLTVV.

The rearrangement links TRBV24-1 to TRBJ1-1; possibly TRBD1 for D (5 bases). Trimming took off 6 bases at V and 5 bases at J, with 9 bases between the two ends. The germline V gene has CDR1 KGHDR and CDR2 SFDVKD. The CDR3 totals 12 residues. CDR3 residues: CATSPDSTEAFF. CDR3 sequence (DNA): TGTGCCACCAGTCCAGACAGTACTGAAGCTTTCTTT.

This clone was detected a few times. The gene calls are TRBV4-3 and TRBJ1-1; the match to TRBD1 covers 10 bases. J was trimmed by 4 bases and V by 3 bases; bases with no gene match: 2. Germline V gives CDR1 LGHNA, CDR2 YSLEER. The CDR3 has 14 amino acids. The CDR3 sequence: CASSQDRGSTEAFF. The CDR3 nucleotides are TGCGCCAGCAGCCAGGACAGGGGGTCCACTGAAGCTTTCTTT.

This chain uses TRBV7-9 with TRBJ1-2, with D possibly matching TRBD1 (5 bases). The germline V and J ends were trimmed by 5 bases and 4 bases, with 14 bases remaining between them. The CDR3 is made up of 14 amino acids. Germline CDR1 reads SEHNR; CDR2 reads FQNEAQ (reference sequence). CDR3 protein: CASSGGGQSYGYTF. CDR3 in DNA: TGTGCCAGCAGCGGGGGAGGACAATCCTATGGCTACACCTTC.

The chain employs TRBV18 and TRBJ1-3; 8 positions match TRBD1. The germline CDR1 and CDR2 sequences are KGHSH and LQKENI. The CDR3 has 16 amino acids. The trim removed 6 bases at V and 6 bases at J, leaving 13 bases unmatched. For the CDR3, the DNA is TGTGCCAGCTCCCAGAGCCCACAGGGGGGCGAAAACACCATATATTTT. Protein: CASSQSPQGGENTIYF.

The chain recombines TRBV10-3 with TRBJ2-7; 12 nucleotides line up with TRBD2. Germline V gene data show CDR1 as ENHRY and CDR2 as SYGVKD. The CDR3 loop spans 15 amino acids. The V segment lost 4 bases and the J segment 7 bases; nucleotides outside the gene matches: 8. The CDR3 loop is CAISVSLAGGGEQYF. CDR3 coding DNA: TGTGCCATCAGTGTTAGCCTAGCGGGAGGGGGGGAGCAGTACTTC.

This chain joins TRBV12-3 or TRBV12-4 and TRBJ2-5, with D tentatively TRBD1 (6 bases). This CDR3 contains 13 residues. Trimming removed 6 bases at V and 5 bases at J, with 13 bases between. The CDR3 nucleotides are TGTGCCAGCAGGGGACCAGGGGCTGAGACCCAGTACTTC. It encodes CASRGPGAETQYF.

This clone has a handful of counts. This sequence joins TRBV6-2 or TRBV6-3 and TRBJ1-2; no definite D call. Germline CDR1 is MNHEY and CDR2 is SVGEGT. CDR3 length: 15 residues. V lost 2 bases and J 2 bases, leaving 12 bases between the germline ends. CDR3: CASSYPRAGNYGYTF. As DNA, the CDR3 is TGTGCCAGCAGTTACCCCCGGGCGGGGAACTATGGCTACACCTTC.

CDR3: CASSDLPSGGGGEQFF. The CDR3, as DNA: TGTGCCAGCAGTGATCTTCCTAGCGGGGGGGGCGGTGAGCAGTTCTTC. The chain links TRBV2 to TRBJ2-1; 12 nucleotides match TRBD2. This CDR3 is 16 amino acids long. In germline, CDR1 is SNHLY, CDR2 FYNNEI. The ends lost 3 bases at V and 9 bases at J; junction bases unmatched: 9.

The gene calls are TRBV5-1 and TRBJ1-6; a weak D match, TRBD1 (6 bases). Trimming removed 0 bases from V and 5 bases from J, with 6 bases in between. The germline V gene encodes CDR1 SGHRS and CDR2 YFSETQ. The CDR3 consists of 14 residues. CDR3 region: CASSLGTDNSPLHF. CDR3 DNA: TGCGCCAGCAGCTTGGGGACAGATAATTCACCCCTCCACTTT. Based on the CDR3 plus reference TRBV5-1 and TRBJ1-6, the full variable domain is KAGVTQTPRYLIKTRGQQVTLSCSPISGHRSVSWYQQTPGQGLQFLFEYFSETQRNKGNFPGRFSGRQFSNSRSEMNVSTLELGDSALYLCASSLGTDNSPLHFGNGTRLTVT.

The genes are TRBV18 and TRBJ2-7; D unresolved. The CDR3 spans 13 residues. The ends were cut back, 1 base at V and 9 bases at J, with 13 bases in the middle. CDR1 KGHSH and CDR2 LQKENI come from the germline V gene. The CDR3 loop reads CASSPLQEGGQYF. Written as DNA, the CDR3 is TGTGCCAGCTCACCACTCCAGGAAGGTGGGCAGTACTTC.

The V gene is TRBV24-1, the J gene TRBJ1-1; tentative D call: TRBD1 (5 bases). Looked up from germline, CDR1 is KGHDR and CDR2 is SFDVKD. This CDR3 comprises 12 residues. The V gene lost 4 bases and the J gene lost 11 bases, with 13 bases spanning the gap. CDR3: CATSENGQRAFF. The CDR3 nucleotides are TGTGCCACCAGTGAAAACGGACAAAGGGCTTTCTTT.

The chain carries TRBV12-2 and TRBJ1-4; whether TRBD1, the table's D call, matches the DNA was not checked. TRBV12-2 is labeled a pseudogene. The CDR3 runs to 14 residues. The CDR3 loop is CASRHRGFREKLFF. The DNA of the CDR3 is TGTGCAAGTCGCCACAGGGGTTTTAGAGAAAAACTGTTTTTT.

This clone was seen only once. The V gene is TRBV3-1 (or the pseudogene TRBV3-2), the J gene TRBJ2-2; 9 bases are a match to TRBD1. CDR1 and CDR2 (germline): LGHDT, YNNKEL (reference sequence). The CDR3 length is 17 residues. The V gene end was trimmed by 5 bases and the J gene end by 3 bases; junction bases not matched to a gene: 10. The CDR3 here is CASSTSWDREHTGELFF. CDR3 DNA: TGTGCCAGCAGCACTTCTTGGGACAGGGAACACACCGGGGAGCTGTTTTTT.

This clone was seen a handful of times. The chain has TRBV20-1 and TRBJ2-3, with 9 bases lining up with TRBD2. Looked up from germline, CDR1 is DFQATT and CDR2 is SNEGSKA (reference sequence). V shed 3 bases, J shed 6 bases, and the junction held 13 bases outside the gene matches. This CDR3 contains 16 residues. CDR3 nucleotides: TGCAGTGCTAGTGAACCATTTAGCGGGGGAGTCGATACGCAGTATTTT. It codes for CSASEPFSGGVDTQYF.